This entry features one TCR beta chain sequence. The sample comes from a study of shared clonotypes between healthy human individuals. The quantity of DNA used in unsorted PBMC replicate PCRs was approximately 300 ng, corresponding to 25,000 to 30,000 T cell genomes. Clones were sequenced by immunoSEQ multiplex PCR, and TCRdb holds only the in-frame ones, with some missing. This table has around 500,000 clones, 65% to 85% appearing once. With 2 bases removed from V and 3 bases from J, the gap between germline ends came to 13 bases. Germline V CDR1 and CDR2: KGHSH, LQKENI. The CDR3 spans 15 residues. The clonotype was recovered from a middle-aged woman in good health. Some clones in this sample may be carry-over from other donors' samples. Sequenced: PBMCs. This chain links TRBV18 with TRBJ1-1; weak D call: TRBD1 (6 bases). The CDR3 spells CASSPGGGFDTEAFF. In nucleotides, the CDR3 is TGTGCCAGCTCACCAGGGGGCGGTTTCGACACTGAAGCTTTCTTT.